This T cell receptor beta chain stems from a study of blood T cell repertoires in COVID-19. The CDR3 loop spans 15 amino acids. In germline, CDR1 is SNHLY, CDR2 FYNNEI. V was shortened by 7 bases and J by 2 bases, with 14 bases between the two germline ends. Repertoires were generated with immunoSEQ multiplex PCR, while TCRdb's copy carries only in-frame clones and drops some. The table includes over 150,000 clones, roughly 90% detected once. The specimen was peripheral blood. The genes are TRBV2 and TRBJ1-4; D uncertain. This receptor was obtained from a man aged 45 to 65 with acute or convalescent COVID-19. The CDR3 nucleotides are TGTGCCAGCATGGGTGTGGTGAGGACTAATGAAAAACTGTTTTTT. Translating it yields CASMGVVRTNEKLFF.